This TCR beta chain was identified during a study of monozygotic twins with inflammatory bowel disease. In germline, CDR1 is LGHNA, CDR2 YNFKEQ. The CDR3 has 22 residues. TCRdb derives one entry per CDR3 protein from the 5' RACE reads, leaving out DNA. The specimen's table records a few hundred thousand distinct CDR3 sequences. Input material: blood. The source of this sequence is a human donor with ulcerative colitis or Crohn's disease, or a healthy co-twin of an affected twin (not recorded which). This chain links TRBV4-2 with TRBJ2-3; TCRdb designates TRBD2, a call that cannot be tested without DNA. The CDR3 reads CASSRGISGRALGTPSPHTQYF.